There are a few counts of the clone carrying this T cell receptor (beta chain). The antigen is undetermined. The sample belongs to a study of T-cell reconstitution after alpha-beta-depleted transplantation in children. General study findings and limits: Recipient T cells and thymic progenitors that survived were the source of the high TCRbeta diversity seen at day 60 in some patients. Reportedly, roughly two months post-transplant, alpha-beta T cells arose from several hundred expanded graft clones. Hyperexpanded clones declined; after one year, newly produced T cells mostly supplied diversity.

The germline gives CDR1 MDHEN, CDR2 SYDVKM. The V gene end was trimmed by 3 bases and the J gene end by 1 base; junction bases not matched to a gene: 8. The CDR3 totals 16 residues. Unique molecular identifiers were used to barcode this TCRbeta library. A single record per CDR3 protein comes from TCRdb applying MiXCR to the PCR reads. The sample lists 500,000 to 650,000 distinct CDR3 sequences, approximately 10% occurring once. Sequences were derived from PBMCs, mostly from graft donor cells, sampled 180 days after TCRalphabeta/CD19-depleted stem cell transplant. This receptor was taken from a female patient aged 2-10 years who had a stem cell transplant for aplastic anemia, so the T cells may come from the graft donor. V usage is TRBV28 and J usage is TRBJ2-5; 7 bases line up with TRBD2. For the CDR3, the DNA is TGTGCCAGCAGTTTCTCCACGCGGGGGATCCAAGAGACCCAGTACTTC. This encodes CASSFSTRGIQETQYF.